This passage covers 14 T cell receptor beta chains from one sample sequenced in a study of cytomegalovirus exposure and HLA in healthy donors (dated by TCRdb to 2017 to 2019). Library preparation used the immunoSEQ multiplex PCR assay. For the multiplex PCR, a mixture combining 60 forward primers for TCR Vbeta segments and 13 reverse primers for TCR Jbeta segments was used. TCRdb's version of the immuneACCESS table is confined to in-frame rearrangements and falls short of the full clone set. An unresolved V gene accounts for under half of the shortfall where checked; the remainder is of unknown origin. The sample has about 150,000 clones on record, 75% to 85% of them singletons. The ten largest account for just under 6.5% of the sample. Material for sequencing was PBMCs. The receptors were sampled from a man aged 50 to 59 in good health and CMV-seropositive.

About this clone itself: The same CDR3 is also encoded by other DNA sequences in this sample. J is TRBJ2-7 and V is TRBV9, with TRBD2 matching over 7 bases. The ends lost 0 bases at V and 0 bases at J; junction bases unmatched: 3. Germline CDR1 reads SGDLS; CDR2 reads YYNGEE. The CDR3 has 15 amino acids. The CDR3 loop reads CASSVGSGSSYEQYF. The CDR3 DNA reads as TGTGCCAGCAGCGTAGGTAGCGGGTCCTCCTACGAGCAGTACTTC. The full variable domain, in which reference TRBV9 and TRBJ2-7 provide the parts outside the CDR3, is DSGVTQTPKHLITATGQRVTLRCSPRSGDLSVYWYQQSLDQGLQFLIQYYNGEERAKGNILERFSAQQFPDLHSELNLSSLELGDSALYFCASSVGSGSSYEQYFGPGTRLTVT.

The chain recombines TRBV2 with TRBJ2-5, with D unresolved. The DNA end lines up better with TRBJ2-7; the J call may be wrong. Per germline, CDR1 SNHLY and CDR2 FYNNEI. This CDR3 has 11 residues. The CDR3 DNA is TGTGCCAGCAGTGAAGGCTACGAGCAGTACTTC. It encodes CASSEGYEQYF.

The genes are TRBV5-1 and TRBJ1-6; a possible D gene is TRBD1 (6 bases). Per germline, CDR1 SGHRS and CDR2 YFSETQ. The CDR3 is made up of 14 amino acids. Trimming took 0 bases from V and 7 from J, leaving 8 bases between them. DNA of the CDR3: TGCGCCAGCAGCTTGGTTAGGGGGAATTCACCCCTCCACTTT. Translation: CASSLVRGNSPLHF.

The genes are TRBV29-1 and TRBJ2-1; TRBD1 matches at 9 bases. The germline V gene encodes CDR1 SQVTM and CDR2 ANQGSEA. This CDR3 has 11 amino acids. Germline trimming cut 5 bases from V and 9 bases from J; bases unmatched to any gene: 2. DNA of the CDR3: TGCAGCGTTCACAGGGGGCTTGAGCAGTTCTTC. Translating gives CSVHRGLEQFF.

The chain joins TRBV7-9 to TRBJ1-4, with D hard to call. Germline assignment: CDR1 SEHNR and CDR2 FQNEAQ (reference sequence). The CDR3 has 15 amino acids. V dropped 5 bases and J dropped 3 bases, with 13 bases sitting between them. The CDR3 sequence: CASSPLRVSNEKLFF. CDR3 nucleotides: TGTGCCAGCAGCCCCCTTCGGGTGTCTAATGAAAAACTGTTTTTT.

This sequence joins TRBV11-2 and TRBJ2-1; TRBD2 agrees at 8 bases. The CDR3 is 15 residues long. Germline V gene lookup returns CDR1 SGHAT and CDR2 FQNNGV. After removal of 5 bases from V and 6 bases from J, the junction contained 9 bases not matched to a gene. CDR3 DNA sequence: TGTGCCAGCAGCCGCATAGCGGGACGATTCAATGAGCAGTTCTTC. Its translation: CASSRIAGRFNEQFF.

This clone was recorded only once. The CDR3 region is CASSEPAGGLGGANVLTF. The CDR3 nucleotides read TGTGCCAGCAGTGAACCGGCGGGAGGGCTAGGAGGGGCCAACGTCCTGACTTTC. The chain couples TRBV6-1 to TRBJ2-6; 9 bases map to TRBD2. The ends lost 2 bases at V and 4 bases at J; junction bases unmatched: 9. This CDR3 has 18 amino acids. The V gene's germline CDR1 is MNHNS and CDR2 SASEGT.

This chain connects TRBV6-5 to TRBJ2-7; 7 bases are shared with TRBD2. V trimming: 3 bases; J trimming: 7 bases; junction bases outside the gene matches: 9. The CDR3 has 14 residues. The germline CDR1 and CDR2 sequences are MNHEY and SVGAGI. This CDR3 reads CASSYLRETGEQYF. The DNA for the CDR3 is TGTGCCAGCAGTTATTTGCGGGAGACGGGGGAGCAGTACTTC.

The rearrangement joins TRBV18 to TRBJ2-1, with TRBD2 matching 9 bases. The junction had 9 bases not matched to a gene; V was cut back by 4 bases and J by 5 bases. Per germline, CDR1 KGHSH and CDR2 LQKENI. CDR3 length equals 16 residues. The DNA of the CDR3 is TGTGCCAGCTCACGTCAAGCGGGAGGCCTTGACAATGAGCAGTTCTTC. The encoded protein is CASSRQAGGLDNEQFF.

V gene TRBV6-5 combines with J gene TRBJ2-3; D is ambiguous. CDR1 and CDR2 from the germline V gene are MNHEY and SVGAGI. The CDR3 consists of 15 residues. V lost 0 bases to trimming and J lost 2 bases, with 9 bases between them. The CDR3 here is CASSYSGSSTDTQYF. The CDR3, as DNA: TGTGCCAGCAGTTACTCGGGCTCTTCCACAGATACGCAGTATTTT.

The chain uses TRBV5-8 and TRBJ2-3, with a tentative D call TRBD2 (6 bases). The CDR3 sequence is 12 residues long. The V gene's germline CDR1 is SGHTS and CDR2 YDEGEE. Deletions cut 4 bases from V and 5 bases from J, with 8 bases between. Here the CDR3 DNA reads TGTGCCAGCAGCCCGGAGGGAGATACGCAGTATTTT. Translation: CASSPEGDTQYF.

The rearrangement uses TRBV28 and TRBJ2-7; 8 bases are a match to TRBD1. V lost 6 bases and J lost 4; bases outside the gene matches: 14. CDR3 length: 16 amino acids. Germline assignment: CDR1 MDHEN and CDR2 SYDVKM. CDR3 coding DNA: TGTGCCAGCAGGTCCCCTCAGGGGGCAACGGTTTACGAGCAGTACTTC. As protein: CASRSPQGATVYEQYF.

J is TRBJ2-1 and V is TRBV11-2, with D possibly TRBD1 on 6 matching bases. Trimming pared 6 bases from V and 3 bases from J, leaving 15 bases between. The CDR3 runs to 15 residues. CDR1 and CDR2 (germline): SGHAT, FQNNGV. The CDR3 protein is CASRTTQGRYNEQFF. DNA for the CDR3: TGTGCCAGCAGAACGACACAGGGACGCTACAATGAGCAGTTCTTC.

CDR3 coding DNA: TGTGCCAGCAGCCCGGACAGGGGGAGGGTTGAAGCTTTCTTT. It is translated as CASSPDRGRVEAFF. The V call is TRBV5-4, the J call TRBJ1-1, with TRBD1 matching over 10 bases. The CDR3 contains 14 residues. Germline V lookup: CDR1 SGHNT, CDR2 YYREEE (reference sequence). V lost 4 bases and J lost 7; bases outside the gene matches: 7.